One sample yielded the 21 T cell receptor beta chains listed below, sequenced in a study of CD8+CD57+ T cells in acquired aplastic anemia. An expansion of CD8+CD57+ cells by flow cytometry had been shown in patients chosen for sequencing. Study results and limitations: Both total CD4+ and CD8+ pools in patients were more diverse than CD8+CD57+ cells.

These receptors have no known antigen. The use of genomic DNA as template underpinned the TCR beta VDJ and CDR3 profiling. TCRdb recomputed calls from the reads with MiXCR, one row per CDR3 protein. Found here are about 20,000 distinct CDR3 sequences, approximately 37% of them singletons; the top ten hold around 87%. The material sequenced was CD8+CD57+ T cells sorted from PBMCs. The subset was: bead-enriched CD8+CD57+ effector memory T cells from SAA patients. These receptors were taken from a human donor with aplastic anemia.

This clonotype has a single count. The J gene is TRBJ1-3, the V gene TRBV19; possible D gene TRBD1, 5 bases. Trimming pared 0 bases from V and 8 bases from J, leaving 17 bases between. Germline values: CDR1 LNHDA, CDR2 SQIVND (reference sequence). CDR3 size: 16 residues. CDR3 sequence reads: CASSIDLWGRTDTIYF. The CDR3 nucleotides are TGTGCCAGTAGTATAGATCTATGGGGCCGCACGGACACCATATATTTT.

The table lists this clonotype with a few counts. The genes are TRBV15 and TRBJ2-1, with D possibly matching TRBD2 (6 bases). V gave up 1 base and J gave up 6 bases, with 13 bases separating them. Germline CDR1 reads LNHNV; CDR2 reads YYDKDF (reference sequence). The CDR3 has 15 amino acids. The CDR3 coding sequence is TGTGCCACCAGCAGAGCTGAGCGGGCGGCCAATGAGCAGTTCTTC. It codes for CATSRAERAANEQFF.

This chain uses TRBV5-1 with TRBJ1-1, with D possibly being TRBD1 (5 bases). The CDR3 consists of 13 residues. Germline-derived CDR1 and CDR2 are SGHRS and YFSETQ. Trimming removed 2 bases at V and 5 bases at J, with 10 bases between. The CDR3 loop is CASSFIGGTEAFF. CDR3 DNA sequence: TGCGCCAGCAGCTTTATCGGGGGGACTGAAGCTTTCTTT.

The CDR3 loop is CASSWGFNYGYTF. The CDR3 DNA follows: TGTGCCAGCAGCTGGGGTTTTAACTATGGCTACACCTTC. The V call is TRBV7-2, the J call TRBJ1-2; D gene unclear. Trimming took 4 bases from V and 1 from J, leaving 7 bases between them. Germline CDR1 reads SGHTA; CDR2 reads FQGNSA. The CDR3 length is 13 residues.

The J gene is TRBJ2-1, the V gene TRBV5-6; a possible D gene is TRBD1 (7 bases). V dropped 2 bases and J dropped 6 bases, with 15 bases sitting between them. The CDR3 runs to 15 residues. Germline loops: CDR1 SGHDT, CDR2 YYEEEE. The CDR3 DNA reads as TGTGCCAGCAGCTTTGCCCAGGGGGGAGGCAATGAGCAGTTCTTC. It is translated as CASSFAQGGGNEQFF.

This clonotype was detected only once. The V gene is TRBV6-1, the J gene TRBJ1-6; unclear D gene. This CDR3 contains 16 residues. The germline V gene has CDR1 MNHNS and CDR2 SASEGT. V was cut by 5 bases and J by 10 bases, with 21 bases left in between. The CDR3 region is CASSYSSTGFRSPLHF. The CDR3 bases are TGTGCCAGCAGTTACTCCTCGACGGGGTTTAGGTCACCCCTCCACTTT.

A few counts support this clonotype. The chain is built from TRBV14 and TRBJ2-5; D ambiguous. Germline V lookup: CDR1 SGHDN, CDR2 FVKESK. Trimming shortened V by 1 base and J by 4 bases, and 4 bases separated the two germline ends. CDR3 length: 12 residues. CDR3 region: CASSQGGETQYF. CDR3 DNA: TGTGCCAGCAGCCAAGGGGGAGAGACCCAGTACTTC. The full variable domain, in which reference TRBV14 and TRBJ2-5 provide the parts outside the CDR3, is EAGVTQFPSHSVIEKGQTVTLRCDPISGHDNLYWYRRVMGKEIKFLLHFVKESKQDESGMPNNRFLAERTGGTYSTLKVQPAELEDSGVYFCASSQGGETQYFGPGTRLLVL.

The V and J genes are TRBV20-1 and TRBJ1-4; TRBD1 might be the D (6 bases). Germline-derived CDR1 and CDR2 are DFQATT and SNEGSKA (reference sequence). CDR3 length: 13 amino acids. V lost 6 bases and J 5 bases, leaving 13 bases between the germline ends. The CDR3 DNA follows: TGCAGTGCCCAAGGGGGGTGGAATGAAAAACTGTTTTTT. Translation gives CSAQGGWNEKLFF.

This chain connects TRBV5-1 to TRBJ2-5; no reliable D call. The CDR3 has 18 amino acids. Germline CDR1 is SGHRS and CDR2 is YFSETQ. The V gene lost 4 bases and the J gene lost 1 base, with 23 bases spanning the gap. The chain's CDR3 is CASSQDPPHWRAQETQYF. CDR3 DNA sequence: TGCGCCAGCAGCCAAGACCCCCCGCATTGGAGAGCCCAAGAGACCCAGTACTTC. Complete variable domain (other parts from reference TRBV5-1 and TRBJ2-5): KAGVTQTPRYLIKTRGQQVTLSCSPISGHRSVSWYQQTPGQGLQFLFEYFSETQRNKGNFPGRFSGRQFSNSRSEMNVSTLELGDSALYLCASSQDPPHWRAQETQYFGPGTRLLVL.

This clonotype was found many times. The rearrangement links TRBV19 to TRBJ2-5; tentatively, D is TRBD1 (6 bases). The CDR3 consists of 14 residues. Germline V lookup: CDR1 LNHDA, CDR2 SQIVND (reference sequence). Between the trimmed V and J ends, which lost 5 bases and 2 bases, there was a span of 12 bases. The CDR3 here is CASSGWDTQETQYF. The CDR3 DNA follows: TGTGCCAGTAGTGGCTGGGACACTCAAGAGACCCAGTACTTC.

The chain employs TRBV19 and TRBJ2-7; 10 bases match TRBD2. The CDR3 covers 12 residues. Unmatched junction bases numbered 4, after V lost 10 bases and J lost 4 bases. Germline V lookup: CDR1 LNHDA, CDR2 SQIVND (reference sequence). The CDR3 here is CATSGRAYEQYF. The CDR3 DNA is TGTGCCACTAGCGGGAGAGCTTACGAGCAGTACTTC.

The chain joins TRBV7-2 to TRBJ1-4; D gene uncertain. Germline V gene data show CDR1 as SGHTA and CDR2 as FQGNSA. Trimming took off 5 bases at V and 7 bases at J, with 14 bases between the two ends. CDR3 length equals 14 residues. The CDR3 here is CASSQVLSGEKLFF. The CDR3, as DNA: TGTGCCAGCAGCCAGGTCCTGAGTGGTGAAAAACTGTTTTTT.

This clonotype was observed at least ten times. The J gene is TRBJ1-2, the V gene TRBV9; perhaps TRBD1 as D (6 bases). CDR1 is SGDLS and CDR2 is YYNGEE in the germline V gene. Deletions cut 4 bases from V and 1 base from J, with 17 bases between. The CDR3 consists of 16 residues. The CDR3 DNA reads TGTGCCAGCAGCATCGATCCGGGACAAATTAACTATGGCTACACCTTC. Protein sequence: CASSIDPGQINYGYTF.

This clonotype showed up just a few times. The CDR3 DNA reads TGCAGTGCTAGGAGGGGGCCTAGCTCCTACAATGAGCAGTTCTTC. Residues: CSARRGPSSYNEQFF. The chain couples TRBV20-1 to TRBJ2-1, with TRBD1 matching over 7 bases. This CDR3 has 15 amino acids. Germline CDR1 and CDR2: DFQATT and SNEGSKA (reference sequence). V gave up 3 bases and J gave up 0 bases; unmatched junction bases: 5.

V usage is TRBV2 and J usage is TRBJ1-4, with D maybe TRBD1 (5 bases). CDR3 size: 13 residues. The V gene's germline CDR1 is SNHLY and CDR2 FYNNEI. Trimming left V 6 bases short and J 8 bases short, with 13 bases between. In DNA form, the CDR3 reads TGTGCCAGCAGGCCCAGGGCTGGCGAAAAACTGTTTTTT. Protein product: CASRPRAGEKLFF.

This clonotype appeared a few times. This rearrangement joins TRBV20-1 to TRBJ2-1; 13 bases line up with TRBD2. V dropped 7 bases and J dropped 7; count of bases not matched to a gene: 10. The CDR3 sequence is 15 residues long. CDR1 and CDR2 (germline): DFQATT, SNEGSKA (reference sequence). CDR3 DNA sequence: TGCAGTGGCCAGCCCGGACTAGCGGGGGCAAATGAGCAGTTCTTC. It encodes CSGQPGLAGANEQFF.

Notes on this clonotype: The DNA is omitted, as the CDR3 cannot be located on it reliably, and the CDR3 follows TCRdb's listing. This rearrangement joins TRBV5-4 to TRBJ1-1. Germline CDR1 reads SGHNT; CDR2 reads YYREEE (reference sequence). From its first to its last residue, the CDR3 has 21 amino acids. The CDR3 region is CASSLNPTYGYTFGSGTEAFF.

The genes are TRBV5-4 and TRBJ2-1; D gene unclear. V was pared by 3 bases and J by 0 bases, with 4 bases between. The CDR3 loop spans 13 amino acids. Germline CDR1 is SGHNT and CDR2 is YYREEE (reference sequence). The CDR3 region is CASSYSSYNEQFF. CDR3 sequence (DNA): TGTGCCAGCAGCTATAGCTCCTACAATGAGCAGTTCTTC. The variable domain in full, completed from reference TRBV5-4 and TRBJ2-1, reads ETGVTQSPTHLIKTRGQQVTLRCSSQSGHNTVSWYQQALGQGPQFIFQYYREEENGRGNFPPRFSGLQFPNYSSELNVNALELDDSALYLCASSYSSYNEQFFGPGTRLTVL.

V gene TRBV15 combines with J gene TRBJ1-5, with TRBD1 matching 7 bases. The CDR3 is 14 amino acids. The V gene's germline CDR1 is LNHNV and CDR2 YYDKDF (reference sequence). V gave up 0 bases and J gave up 11 bases; unmatched junction bases: 7. CDR3 loop: CATSRETGSWSQHF. DNA for the CDR3: TGTGCCACCAGCAGAGAGACAGGGAGTTGGTCCCAGCATTTT.

This clonotype has just a few counts. The chain links TRBV20-1 to TRBJ2-5; TRBD1 or TRBD2 may be the D gene (6 bases each). Trimming took 0 bases from V and 3 from J, leaving 14 bases between them. The CDR3 is made up of 15 amino acids. The germline V gene encodes CDR1 DFQATT and CDR2 SNEGSKA (reference sequence). CDR3 nucleotide sequence: TGCAGTGCTAGAGATGGCGGGGACACGGAAGAGACCCAGTACTTC. It specifies CSARDGGDTEETQYF.

This chain links TRBV4-1 with TRBJ2-5; perhaps TRBD1 as D (5 bases). The CDR3 loop spans 16 amino acids. V lost 6 bases to trimming and J lost 2 bases, with 19 bases between them. Looked up from germline, CDR1 is MGHRA and CDR2 is YSYEKL. The CDR3 is CASRKVGAGFQETQYF. Written as DNA, the CDR3 is TGCGCCAGCAGGAAAGTAGGGGCAGGATTTCAAGAGACCCAGTACTTC.